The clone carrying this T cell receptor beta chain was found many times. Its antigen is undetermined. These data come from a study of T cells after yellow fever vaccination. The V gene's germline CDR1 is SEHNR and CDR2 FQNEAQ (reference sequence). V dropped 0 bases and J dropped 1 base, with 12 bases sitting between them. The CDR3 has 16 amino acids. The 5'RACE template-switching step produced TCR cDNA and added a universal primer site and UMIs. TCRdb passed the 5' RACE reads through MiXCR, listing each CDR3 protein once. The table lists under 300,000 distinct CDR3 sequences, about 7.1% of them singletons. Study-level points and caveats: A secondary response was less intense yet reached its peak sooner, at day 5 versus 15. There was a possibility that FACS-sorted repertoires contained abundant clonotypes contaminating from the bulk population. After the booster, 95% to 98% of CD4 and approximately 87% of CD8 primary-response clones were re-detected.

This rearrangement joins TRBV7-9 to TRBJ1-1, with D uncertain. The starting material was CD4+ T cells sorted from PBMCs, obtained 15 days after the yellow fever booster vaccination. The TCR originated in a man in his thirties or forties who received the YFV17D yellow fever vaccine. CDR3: CASSLALFEGNTEAFF. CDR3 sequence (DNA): TGTGCCAGCAGCTTAGCGCTGTTTGAGGGGAACACTGAAGCTTTCTTT.